The 5 T cell receptor beta chains listed next were all sequenced from one sample in a study of blood T cell repertoires in COVID-19. Clones were read by immunoSEQ multiplex PCR, and TCRdb kept only the in-frame ones, dropping some. The sample contains some 300,000 clones, 86% of which appear only once. Sequencing used PBMCs or T cells enriched from blood (not recorded which). The receptor set was obtained from a man aged 25 to 40 who had recovered from COVID-19.

This sequence joins TRBV6-5 and TRBJ1-1; a weak D match, TRBD1 (6 bases). The germline gives CDR1 MNHEY, CDR2 SVGAGI. There are 15 residues in the CDR3. The ends were cut back, 3 bases at V and 0 bases at J, with 11 bases in the middle. CDR3 amino acids: CASSYEGQLNTEAFF. The CDR3 DNA reads as TGTGCCAGCAGTTATGAAGGACAGCTGAACACTGAAGCTTTCTTT.

This sequence joins TRBV13 and TRBJ2-5, with D possibly matching TRBD2 (6 bases). The CDR3 contains 16 residues. Trimming shortened V by 4 bases and J by 2 bases, and 17 bases separated the two germline ends. CDR1 and CDR2 (germline): PRHDT, FYEKMQ (reference sequence). CDR3 sequence reads: CASSSPLAIDQETQYF. CDR3 DNA sequence: TGTGCCAGCAGCTCCCCGCTAGCGATAGATCAAGAGACCCAGTACTTC. Complete variable domain (other parts from reference TRBV13 and TRBJ2-5): AAGVIQSPRHLIKEKRETATLKCYPIPRHDTVYWYQQGPGQDPQFLISFYEKMQSDKGSIPDRFSAQQFSDYHSELNMSSLELGDSALYFCASSSPLAIDQETQYFGPGTRLLVL.

This sequence joins TRBV30 and TRBJ1-6; D call uncertain. The CDR3 runs to 13 residues. V dropped 4 bases and J dropped 5 bases, with 9 bases sitting between them. Germline V gives CDR1 GTSNPN, CDR2 SVGIG (reference sequence). In DNA form, the CDR3 reads TGTGCCTGGAATAAGGGAGATAATTCACCCCTCCACTTT. Translation: CAWNKGDNSPLHF.

This rearrangement joins TRBV28 to TRBJ1-4; D is unclear. Germline assignment: CDR1 MDHEN and CDR2 SYDVKM. This CDR3 has 15 amino acids. The germline V and J ends were trimmed by 6 bases and 4 bases, with 15 bases remaining between them. CDR3 in DNA: TGTGCCAGCAGGGACTTTAGAGCGGGTAATGAAAAACTGTTTTTT. It is translated as CASRDFRAGNEKLFF.

The chain combines TRBV5-1 with TRBJ2-5, with TRBD2 matching 10 bases. V trimming: 3 bases; J trimming: 4 bases; junction bases outside the gene matches: 12. Germline V gene data show CDR1 as SGHRS and CDR2 as YFSETQ. CDR3 size: 17 residues. The CDR3 protein is CASSWIREGLARETQYF. CDR3 DNA: TGCGCCAGCAGCTGGATTAGAGAGGGACTAGCGAGAGAGACCCAGTACTTC.